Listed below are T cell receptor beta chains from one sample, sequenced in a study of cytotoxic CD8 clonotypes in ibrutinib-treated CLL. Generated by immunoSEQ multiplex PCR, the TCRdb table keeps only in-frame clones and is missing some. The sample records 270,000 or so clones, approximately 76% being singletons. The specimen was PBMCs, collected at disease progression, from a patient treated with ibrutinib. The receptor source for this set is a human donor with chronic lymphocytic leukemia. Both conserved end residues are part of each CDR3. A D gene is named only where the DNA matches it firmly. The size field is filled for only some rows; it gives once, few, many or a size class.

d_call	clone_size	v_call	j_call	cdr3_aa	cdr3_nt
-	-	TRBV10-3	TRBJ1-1	CAISDAVGTEAFF	TGTGCCATCAGTGATGCGGTGGGCACTGAAGCTTTCTTT
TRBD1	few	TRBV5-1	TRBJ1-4	CASSQPGQGNEKLFF	TGCGCCAGCAGCCAACCGGGACAGGGAAATGAAAAACTGTTTTTT
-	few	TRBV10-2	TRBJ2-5	CASTDRRIETQYF	TGCGCCAGCACAGATCGCAGAATAGAGACCCAGTACTTC
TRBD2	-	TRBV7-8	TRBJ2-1	CASSLVTGLARYNEQFF	TGTGCCAGCAGCTTAGTTACGGGACTAGCGCGCTACAATGAGCAGTTCTTC
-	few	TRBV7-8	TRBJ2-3	CASSLEQLSWDTQYF	TGTGCCAGCAGCTTAGAGCAACTAAGCTGGGATACGCAGTATTTT
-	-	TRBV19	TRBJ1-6	CASRPTGTYNSPLHF	TGTGCCAGTAGACCGACAGGTACATATAATTCACCCCTCCACTTT
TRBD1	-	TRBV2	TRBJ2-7	CASKATGANSYEQYF	TGTGCCAGCAAAGCGACAGGGGCCAACTCCTACGAGCAGTACTTC
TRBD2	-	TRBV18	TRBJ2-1	CASSLDGRALESEQFF	TGTGCCAGCTCACTCGACGGGAGGGCCCTCGAATCTGAGCAGTTCTTC
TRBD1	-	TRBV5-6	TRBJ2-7	CASSAGDSFYEQYF	TGTGCCAGCAGCGCAGGGGACAGCTTCTACGAGCAGTACTTC
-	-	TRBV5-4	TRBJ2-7	CASSLAPYEQYF	TGTGCCAGCAGCTTGGCCCCCTACGAGCAGTACTTC
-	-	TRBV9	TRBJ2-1	CASKQGPYNEQFF	TGTGCCAGCAAGCAGGGACCCTACAATGAGCAGTTCTTC
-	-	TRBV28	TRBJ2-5	CASSSTVPLSQETQYF	TGTGCCAGCAGTTCGACCGTCCCTCTAAGCCAAGAGACCCAGTACTTC
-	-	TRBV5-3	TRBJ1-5	CARRGVSNQPQHF	TGTGCCAGGCGGGGAGTAAGCAATCAGCCCCAGCATTTT
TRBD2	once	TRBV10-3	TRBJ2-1	CAISGTSGRNEQFF	TGTGCCATCAGCGGGACTAGCGGGAGAAATGAGCAGTTCTTC
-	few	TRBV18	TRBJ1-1	CASSPRGDTEAFF	TGTGCCAGCTCACCACGGGGGGACACTGAAGCTTTCTTT
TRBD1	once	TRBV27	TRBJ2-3	CASSLSSQQGVGTDTQYF	TGTGCCAGCAGTTTATCGTCCCAACAGGGGGTAGGCACAGATACGCAGTATTTT
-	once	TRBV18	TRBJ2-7	CASSPPGLSYEQYF	TGTGCCAGCTCACCCCCGGGACTCTCCTACGAGCAGTACTTC
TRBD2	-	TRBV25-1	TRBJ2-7	CASSTGTSGIYEQYF	TGTGCCAGCAGCACCGGGACTAGCGGGATCTACGAGCAGTACTTC
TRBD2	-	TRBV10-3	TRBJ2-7	CAISELAGGPYEQYF	TGTGCCATCAGTGAGCTAGCGGGGGGGCCGTACGAGCAGTACTTC
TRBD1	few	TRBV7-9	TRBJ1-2	CASSLRGPQGARYGYTF	TGTGCCAGCAGCTTACGGGGGCCCCAGGGGGCTCGCTATGGCTACACCTTC
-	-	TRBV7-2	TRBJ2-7	CASSLAPGTFTYEQYF	TGTGCCAGCAGCTTAGCTCCCGGGACATTTACCTACGAGCAGTACTTC
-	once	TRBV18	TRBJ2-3	CASSGGDTDTQYF	TGTGCCAGCTCCGGGGGTGACACAGATACGCAGTATTTT
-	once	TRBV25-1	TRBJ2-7	CASSDPRQGLYEQYF	TGTGCCAGCAGTGACCCACGACAGGGACTCTACGAGCAGTACTTC
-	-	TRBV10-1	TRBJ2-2	CASSPYRNTGELFF	TGCGCCAGCTCCCCTTACAGAAACACCGGGGAGCTGTTTTTT
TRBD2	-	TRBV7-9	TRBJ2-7	CASSHLAGGIYEQYF	TGTGCCAGCAGCCACCTAGCGGGGGGGATCTACGAGCAGTACTTC
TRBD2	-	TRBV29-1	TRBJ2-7	CSATGGMDSEQYF	TGCAGCGCCACGGGGGGGATGGACTCCGAGCAGTACTTC
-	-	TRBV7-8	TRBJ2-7	CASSLRFSFEQYF	TGTGCCAGCAGCTTAAGGTTTAGCTTCGAGCAGTACTTC
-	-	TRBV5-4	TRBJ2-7	CASRYSGGVSYEQYF	TGTGCCAGCCGGTATAGCGGCGGGGTCTCCTACGAGCAGTACTTC
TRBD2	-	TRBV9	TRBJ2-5	CASSVGLAGGETQYF	TGTGCCAGCAGCGTGGGACTAGCGGGAGGAGAGACCCAGTACTTC
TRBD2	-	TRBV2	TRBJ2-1	CASSGLAGAPLFREQFF	TGTGCCAGCAGCGGACTAGCGGGAGCGCCCCTCTTCCGTGAGCAGTTCTTC
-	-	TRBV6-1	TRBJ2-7	CASSEALDYF	TGTGCCAGCAGTGAAGCCCTCGACTACTTC
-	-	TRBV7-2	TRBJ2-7	CASSFSREQYF	TGTGCCAGCAGCTTCTCTCGCGAGCAGTACTTC
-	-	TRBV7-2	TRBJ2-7	CASSLAGSYEQYF	TGTGCCAGCAGCTTAGCAGGGTCCTACGAGCAGTACTTC
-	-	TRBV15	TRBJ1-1	CATSRGQNTEAFF	TGTGCCACCAGCAGAGGTCAAAACACTGAAGCTTTCTTT
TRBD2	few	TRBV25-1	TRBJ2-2	CASSEYATSGGELFF	TGTGCCAGCAGTGAATACGCAACTAGCGGCGGGGAGCTGTTTTTT